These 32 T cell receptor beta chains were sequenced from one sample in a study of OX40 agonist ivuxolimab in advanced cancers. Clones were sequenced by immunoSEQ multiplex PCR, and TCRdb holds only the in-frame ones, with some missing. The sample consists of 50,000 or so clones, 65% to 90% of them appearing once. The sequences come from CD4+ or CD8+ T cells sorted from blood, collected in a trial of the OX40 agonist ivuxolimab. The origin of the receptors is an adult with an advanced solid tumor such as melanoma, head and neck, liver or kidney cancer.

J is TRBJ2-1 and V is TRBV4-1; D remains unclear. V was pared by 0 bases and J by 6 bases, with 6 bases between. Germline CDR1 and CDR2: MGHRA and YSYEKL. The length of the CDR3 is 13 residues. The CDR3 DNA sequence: TGCGCCAGCAGCCAAGATTGGGCCAATGAGCAGTTCTTC. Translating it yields CASSQDWANEQFF.

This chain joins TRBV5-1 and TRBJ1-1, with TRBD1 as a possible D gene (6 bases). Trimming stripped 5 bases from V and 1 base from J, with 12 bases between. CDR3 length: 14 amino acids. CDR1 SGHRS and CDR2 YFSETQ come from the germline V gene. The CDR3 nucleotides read TGCGCCAGCAGGACCCGGACAGAGAACACTGAAGCTTTCTTT. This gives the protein CASRTRTENTEAFF.

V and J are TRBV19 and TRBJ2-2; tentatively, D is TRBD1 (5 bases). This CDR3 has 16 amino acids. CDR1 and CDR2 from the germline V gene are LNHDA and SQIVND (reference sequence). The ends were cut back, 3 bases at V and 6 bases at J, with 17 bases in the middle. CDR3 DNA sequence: TGTGCCAGTAGTATGCTCACAATCAGGGTTCCCGGGGAGCTGTTTTTT. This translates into CASSMLTIRVPGELFF.

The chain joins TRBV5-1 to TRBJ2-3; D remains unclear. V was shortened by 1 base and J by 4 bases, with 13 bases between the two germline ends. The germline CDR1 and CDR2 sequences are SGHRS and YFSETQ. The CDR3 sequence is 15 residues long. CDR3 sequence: CASSLSAMGSDTQYF. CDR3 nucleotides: TGCGCCAGCAGCTTGTCGGCTATGGGATCAGATACGCAGTATTTT.

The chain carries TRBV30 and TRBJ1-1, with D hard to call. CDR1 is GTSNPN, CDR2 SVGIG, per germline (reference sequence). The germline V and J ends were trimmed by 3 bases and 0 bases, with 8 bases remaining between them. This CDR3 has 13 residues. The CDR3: CAWRDALNTEAFF. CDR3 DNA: TGTGCCTGGAGGGACGCCCTGAACACTGAAGCTTTCTTT.

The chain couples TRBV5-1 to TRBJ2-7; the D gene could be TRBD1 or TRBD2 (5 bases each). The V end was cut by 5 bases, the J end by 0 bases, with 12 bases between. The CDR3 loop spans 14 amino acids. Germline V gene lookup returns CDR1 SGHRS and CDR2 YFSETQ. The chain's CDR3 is CASSGTYSSYEQYF. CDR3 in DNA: TGCGCCAGCAGTGGGACCTATAGCTCCTACGAGCAGTACTTC.

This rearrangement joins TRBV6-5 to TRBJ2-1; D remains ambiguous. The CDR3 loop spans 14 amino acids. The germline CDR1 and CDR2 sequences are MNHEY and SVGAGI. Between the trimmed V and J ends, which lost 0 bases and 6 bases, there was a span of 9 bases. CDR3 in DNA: TGTGCCAGCAGTTACTCCCGACTCGCCAATGAGCAGTTCTTC. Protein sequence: CASSYSRLANEQFF.

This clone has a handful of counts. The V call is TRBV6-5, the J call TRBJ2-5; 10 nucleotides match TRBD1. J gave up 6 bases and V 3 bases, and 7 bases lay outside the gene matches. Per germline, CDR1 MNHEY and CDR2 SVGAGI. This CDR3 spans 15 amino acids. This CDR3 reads CASSYAGTGEKTQYF. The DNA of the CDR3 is TGTGCCAGCAGTTATGCCGGGACAGGGGAAAAGACCCAGTACTTC.

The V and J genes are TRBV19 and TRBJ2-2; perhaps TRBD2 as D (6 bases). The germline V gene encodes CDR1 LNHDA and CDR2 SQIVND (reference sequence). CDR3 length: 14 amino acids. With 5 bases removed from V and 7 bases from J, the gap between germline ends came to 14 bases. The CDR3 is CASSLPSGVGELFF. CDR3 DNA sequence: TGTGCCAGTAGTCTGCCCTCGGGGGTCGGGGAGCTGTTTTTT.

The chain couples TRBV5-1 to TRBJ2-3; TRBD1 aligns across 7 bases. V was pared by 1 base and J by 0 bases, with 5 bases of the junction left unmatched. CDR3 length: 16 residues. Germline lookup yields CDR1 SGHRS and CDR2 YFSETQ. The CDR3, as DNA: TGCGCCAGCAGCTTGACAGGGGAGACTAGCACAGATACGCAGTATTTT. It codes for CASSLTGETSTDTQYF.

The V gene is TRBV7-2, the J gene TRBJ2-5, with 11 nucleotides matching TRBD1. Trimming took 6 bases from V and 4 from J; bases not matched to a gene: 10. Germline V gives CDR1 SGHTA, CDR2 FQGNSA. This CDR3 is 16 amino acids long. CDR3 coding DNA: TGTGCCAGCAGACGCCCTGGGACAGGGGGAGGAGAGACCCAGTACTTC. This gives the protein CASRRPGTGGGETQYF.

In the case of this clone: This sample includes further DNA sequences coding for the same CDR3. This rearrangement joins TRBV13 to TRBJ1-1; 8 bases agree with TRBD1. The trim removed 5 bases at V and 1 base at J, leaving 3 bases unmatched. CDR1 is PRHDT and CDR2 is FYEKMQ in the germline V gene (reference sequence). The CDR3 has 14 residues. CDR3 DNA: TGTGCCAGCAGCAGAGGACAGGGGAACACTGAAGCTTTCTTT. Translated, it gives CASSRGQGNTEAFF.

The CDR3 protein is CASSERRQGNSPLHF. The CDR3 bases are TGTGCCAGCAGTGAACGGAGACAGGGGAATTCACCCCTCCACTTT. The chain couples TRBV2 to TRBJ1-6; 8 bases align to TRBD1. Germline values: CDR1 SNHLY, CDR2 FYNNEI. The J segment lost 7 bases and the V segment lost 2 bases, leaving 4 bases of the junction unmatched. The CDR3 totals 15 residues.

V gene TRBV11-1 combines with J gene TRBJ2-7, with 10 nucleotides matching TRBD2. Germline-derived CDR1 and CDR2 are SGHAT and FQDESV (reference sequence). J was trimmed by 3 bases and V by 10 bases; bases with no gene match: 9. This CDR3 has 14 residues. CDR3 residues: CAKLAGGLLYEQYF. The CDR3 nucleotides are TGTGCCAAATTAGCGGGGGGATTACTCTACGAGCAGTACTTC.

CDR3: CASSLSRRGSDGYTF. The DNA for the CDR3 is TGCGCCAGCAGCTTGAGTAGGAGAGGGTCGGATGGCTACACCTTC. V usage is TRBV5-1 and J usage is TRBJ1-2; D is ambiguous. This CDR3 contains 15 residues. Trimming took off 1 base at V and 6 bases at J, with 16 bases between the two ends. Germline V gene lookup returns CDR1 SGHRS and CDR2 YFSETQ.

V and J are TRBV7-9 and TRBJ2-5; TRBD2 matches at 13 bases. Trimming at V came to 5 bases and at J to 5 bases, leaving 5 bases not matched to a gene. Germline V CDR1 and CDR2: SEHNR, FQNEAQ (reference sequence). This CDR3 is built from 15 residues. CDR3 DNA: TGTGCCAGCAGCCCACTGGGACTAGCGGGGGAGACCCAGTACTTC. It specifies CASSPLGLAGETQYF.

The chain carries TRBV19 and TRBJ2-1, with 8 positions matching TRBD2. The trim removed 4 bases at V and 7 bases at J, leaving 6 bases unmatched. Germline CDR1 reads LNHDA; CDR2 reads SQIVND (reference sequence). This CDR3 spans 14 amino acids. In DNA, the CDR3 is TGTGCCAGTAGTACGGCGGGGGGTTGGAATGAGCAGTTCTTC. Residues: CASSTAGGWNEQFF.

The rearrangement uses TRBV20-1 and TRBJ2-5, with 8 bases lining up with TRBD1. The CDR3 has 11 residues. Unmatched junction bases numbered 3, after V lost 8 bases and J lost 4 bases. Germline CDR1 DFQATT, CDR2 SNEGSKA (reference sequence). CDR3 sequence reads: CSQTGGETQYF. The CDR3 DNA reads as TGCAGTCAAACAGGGGGAGAGACCCAGTACTTC.

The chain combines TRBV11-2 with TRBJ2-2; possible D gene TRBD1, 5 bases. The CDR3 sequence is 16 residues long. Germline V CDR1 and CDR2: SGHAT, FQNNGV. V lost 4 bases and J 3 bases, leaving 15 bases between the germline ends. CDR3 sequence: CASSSRDSNDTGELFF. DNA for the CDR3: TGTGCCAGCAGCTCTAGAGACAGTAATGACACCGGGGAGCTGTTTTTT.

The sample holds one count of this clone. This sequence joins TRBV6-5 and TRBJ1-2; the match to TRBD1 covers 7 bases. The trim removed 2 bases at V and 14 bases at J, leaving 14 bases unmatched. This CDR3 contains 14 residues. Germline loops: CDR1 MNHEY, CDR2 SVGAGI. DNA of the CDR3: TGTGCCAGCAGTTACGCCGGGACAGAACCCCGTCGGACCTTC. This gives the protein CASSYAGTEPRRTF.

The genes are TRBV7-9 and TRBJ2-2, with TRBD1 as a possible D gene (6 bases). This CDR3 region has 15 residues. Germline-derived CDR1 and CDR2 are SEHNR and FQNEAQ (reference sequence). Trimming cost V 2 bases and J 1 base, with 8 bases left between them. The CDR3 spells CASSLIQGNTGELFF. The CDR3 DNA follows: TGTGCCAGCAGCTTAATACAGGGGAACACCGGGGAGCTGTTTTTT.

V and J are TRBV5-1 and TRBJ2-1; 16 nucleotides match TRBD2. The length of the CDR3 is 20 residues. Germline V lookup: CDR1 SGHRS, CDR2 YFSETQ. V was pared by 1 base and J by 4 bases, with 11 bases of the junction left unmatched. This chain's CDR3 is CASSLNQGTSGRALYNEQFF. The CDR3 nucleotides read TGCGCCAGCAGCTTGAATCAAGGGACTAGCGGGAGGGCCTTATACAATGAGCAGTTCTTC.

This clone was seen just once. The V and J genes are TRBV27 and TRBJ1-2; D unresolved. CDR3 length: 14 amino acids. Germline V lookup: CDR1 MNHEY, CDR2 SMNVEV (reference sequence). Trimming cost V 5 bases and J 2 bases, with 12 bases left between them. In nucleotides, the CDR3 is TGTGCCAGCAGTCCTGTCGCGGCGAACTATGGCTACACCTTC. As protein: CASSPVAANYGYTF.

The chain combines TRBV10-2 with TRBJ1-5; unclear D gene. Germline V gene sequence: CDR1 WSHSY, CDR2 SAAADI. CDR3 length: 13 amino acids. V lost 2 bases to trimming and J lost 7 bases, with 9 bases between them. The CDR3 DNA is TGCGCCAGCAGTGAGGCCGGAAGGCAGCCCCAGCATTTT. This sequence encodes CASSEAGRQPQHF.

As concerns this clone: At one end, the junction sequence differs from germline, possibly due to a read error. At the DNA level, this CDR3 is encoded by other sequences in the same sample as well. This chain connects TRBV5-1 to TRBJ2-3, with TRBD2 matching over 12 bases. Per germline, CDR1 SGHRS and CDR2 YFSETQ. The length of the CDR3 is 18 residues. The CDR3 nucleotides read TGCGCCAGCAGCTTGCGACTAGCGGGAGTTCTGAGCACAGATACGCAGTACTTT. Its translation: CASSLRLAGVLSTDTQYF.

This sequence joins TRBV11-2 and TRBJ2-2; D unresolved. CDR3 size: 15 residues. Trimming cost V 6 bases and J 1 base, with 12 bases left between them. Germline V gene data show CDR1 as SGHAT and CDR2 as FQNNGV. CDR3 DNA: TGTGCCAGCAGTTACATAGCCAGGAACACCGGGGAGCTGTTTTTT. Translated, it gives CASSYIARNTGELFF.

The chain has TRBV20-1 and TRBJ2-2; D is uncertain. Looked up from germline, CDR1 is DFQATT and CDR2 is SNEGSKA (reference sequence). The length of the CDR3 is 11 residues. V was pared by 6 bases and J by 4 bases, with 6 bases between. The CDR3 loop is CSAKGTGELFF. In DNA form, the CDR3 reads TGCAGTGCAAAAGGCACCGGGGAGCTGTTTTTT.

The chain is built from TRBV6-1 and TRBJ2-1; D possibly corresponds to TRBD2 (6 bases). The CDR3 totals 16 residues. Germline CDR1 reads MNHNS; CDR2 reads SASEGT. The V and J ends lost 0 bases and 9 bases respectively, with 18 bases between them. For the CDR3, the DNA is TGTGCCAGCAGTGAAGCTGGGGAGGTAGGGACGAGTGAGCAGTTCTTC. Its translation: CASSEAGEVGTSEQFF.

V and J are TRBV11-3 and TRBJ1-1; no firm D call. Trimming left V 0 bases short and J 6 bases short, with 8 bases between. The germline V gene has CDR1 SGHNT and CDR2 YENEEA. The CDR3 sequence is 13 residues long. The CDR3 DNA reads TGTGCCAGCAGCTTAGATTTTGGGGCTGAAGCTTTCTTT. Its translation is CASSLDFGAEAFF.

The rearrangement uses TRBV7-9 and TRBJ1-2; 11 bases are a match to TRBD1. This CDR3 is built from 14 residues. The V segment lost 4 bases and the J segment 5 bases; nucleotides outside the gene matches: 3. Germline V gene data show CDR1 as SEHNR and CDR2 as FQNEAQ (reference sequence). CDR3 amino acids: CASSWGTGGYGYTF. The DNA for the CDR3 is TGTGCCAGCAGCTGGGGGACAGGGGGTTATGGCTACACCTTC.

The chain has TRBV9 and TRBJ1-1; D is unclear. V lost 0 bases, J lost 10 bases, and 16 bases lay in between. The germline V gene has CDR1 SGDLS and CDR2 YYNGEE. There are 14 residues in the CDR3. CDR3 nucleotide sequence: TGTGCCAGCAGCGTAGAATATGCGGCCACGAGAGCTTTCTTT. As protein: CASSVEYAATRAFF.

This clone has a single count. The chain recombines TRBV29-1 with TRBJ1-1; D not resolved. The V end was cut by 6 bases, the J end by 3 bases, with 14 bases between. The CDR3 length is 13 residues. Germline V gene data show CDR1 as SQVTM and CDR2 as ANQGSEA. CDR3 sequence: CSVWTDLDTEAFF. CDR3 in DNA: TGCAGCGTCTGGACGGACTTGGACACTGAAGCTTTCTTT.